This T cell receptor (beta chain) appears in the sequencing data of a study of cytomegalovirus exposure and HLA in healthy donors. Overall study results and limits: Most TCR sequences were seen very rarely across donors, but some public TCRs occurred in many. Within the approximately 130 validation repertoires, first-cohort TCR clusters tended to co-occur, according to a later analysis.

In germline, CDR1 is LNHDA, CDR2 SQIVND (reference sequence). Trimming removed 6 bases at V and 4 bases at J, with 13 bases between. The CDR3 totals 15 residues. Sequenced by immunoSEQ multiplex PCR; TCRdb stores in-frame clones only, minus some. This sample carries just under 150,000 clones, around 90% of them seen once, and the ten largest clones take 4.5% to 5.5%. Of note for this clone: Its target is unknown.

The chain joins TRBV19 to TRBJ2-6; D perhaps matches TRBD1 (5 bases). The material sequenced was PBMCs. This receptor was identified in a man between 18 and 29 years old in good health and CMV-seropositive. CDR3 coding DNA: TGTGCCAGTAGGACGCCAGGGTTCGGGGCCAACGTCCTGACTTTC. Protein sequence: CASRTPGFGANVLTF. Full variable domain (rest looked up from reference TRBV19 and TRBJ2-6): DGGITQSPKYLFRKEGQNVTLSCEQNLNHDAMYWYRQDPGQGLRLIYYSQIVNDFQKGDIAEGYSVSREKKESFPLTVTSAQKNPTAFYLCASRTPGFGANVLTFGAGSRLTVL.